This TCR beta chain appears in the sequencing data of a study of identical twins. This clonotype was seen only a few times. Its antigen is unidentified. Study results and limitations: Shared out-of-frame alpha sequences (those common to twins) showed excess low generation probability.

From the 5' RACE reads, TCRdb called clonotypes with MiXCR, one entry per CDR3 protein. The table has under 250,000 distinct CDR3 sequences, over 9.5% seen once. This same sample was also part of a study on yellow fever vaccine responses in identical twins. That source notes: Twins reportedly appeared to share part of their vaccine T cell response while keeping part individual.

Sequenced input: memory (CD45RO+) T cells sorted from blood. This sequence originates from a woman aged 18 to 35 in good health.

The CDR3 DNA follows: TGCAGTGCTCGGCAGCCGCCTTTGGAGTACTTC. It codes for CSARQPPLEYF. The V call is TRBV20-1, the J call TRBJ2-7; no definite D call. V lost 5 bases to trimming and J lost 11 bases, with 16 bases between them. This CDR3 has 11 amino acids. Germline lookup yields CDR1 DFQATT and CDR2 SNEGSKA (reference sequence).